These 2 T cell receptor beta chains originate from one sample sequenced in a study of Tregs in tolerant kidney transplant recipients (dated by TCRdb to between 2017 and 2020). The library was generated by the immunoSEQ multiplex PCR assay. Sourced from immuneACCESS, this table was stored by TCRdb with only in-frame sequences that have V and J called. A share of the clones is absent; for the studies checked, an unresolved V gene accounts for under half, and the remainder has no known explanation. Across this sample there are roughly 250,000 clones, with about 80% seen only once. Around 0.61% of the sample rests with the top ten. Material for sequencing was CD4+ T cells from blood. The receptor set was obtained from a human donor in good health.

Note on this clone: An end of the junction does not agree with germline; a read error may underlie this. The rearrangement links TRBV6-5 to TRBJ2-7; D unclear. The CDR3 sequence is 14 residues long. Germline V gene data show CDR1 as MNHEY and CDR2 as SVGAGI. CDR3 loop: CASLQPGAPYGQYF. DNA of the CDR3: TGTGCCAGCCTCCAACCAGGAGCCCCCTACGGGCAGTACTTC.

The chain joins TRBV19 to TRBJ1-5; D is undetermined. The V end lost 8 bases, the J end lost 0 bases, and 14 bases lay between the germline ends. Germline CDR1 reads LNHDA; CDR2 reads SQIVND (reference sequence). This CDR3 region has 15 residues. CDR3 nucleotides: TGTGCCAGTTCCATACAGCAGCATAGCAATCAGCCCCAGCATTTT. Translated: CASSIQQHSNQPQHF.